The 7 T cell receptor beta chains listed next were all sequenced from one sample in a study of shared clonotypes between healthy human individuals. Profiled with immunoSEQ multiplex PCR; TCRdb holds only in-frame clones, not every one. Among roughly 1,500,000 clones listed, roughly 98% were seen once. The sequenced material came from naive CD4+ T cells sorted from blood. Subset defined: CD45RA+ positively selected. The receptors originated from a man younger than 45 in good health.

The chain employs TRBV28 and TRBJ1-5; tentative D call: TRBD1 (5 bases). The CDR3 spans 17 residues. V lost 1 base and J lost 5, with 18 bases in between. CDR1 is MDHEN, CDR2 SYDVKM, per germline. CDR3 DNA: TGTGCCAGCAGTTTATCAGGGAAAGGGAGGCTCCATCAGCCCCAGCATTTT. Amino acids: CASSLSGKGRLHQPQHF.

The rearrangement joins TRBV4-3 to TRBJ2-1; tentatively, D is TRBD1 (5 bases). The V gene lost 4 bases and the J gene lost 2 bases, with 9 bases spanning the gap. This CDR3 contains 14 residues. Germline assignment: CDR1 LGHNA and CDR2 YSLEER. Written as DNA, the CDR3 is TGCGCCAGCAGCCCGTCAGGGACCTACAATGAGCAGTTCTTC. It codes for CASSPSGTYNEQFF.

CDR3 protein: CASSQRTGANYEQYF. In nucleotides, the CDR3 is TGTGCCAGCAGTCAAAGGACAGGGGCGAACTACGAGCAGTACTTC. This chain links TRBV28 with TRBJ2-7; 9 nucleotides align to TRBD1. The CDR3 is 15 residues long. Per the germline V gene, CDR1 is MDHEN and CDR2 is SYDVKM. V lost 5 bases, J lost 3 bases, and 8 bases stayed unmatched.

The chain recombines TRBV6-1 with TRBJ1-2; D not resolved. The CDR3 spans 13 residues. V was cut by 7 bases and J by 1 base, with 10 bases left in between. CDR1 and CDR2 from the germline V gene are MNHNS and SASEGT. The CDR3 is CASTGGDNYGYTF. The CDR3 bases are TGTGCCAGCACAGGAGGTGATAACTATGGCTACACCTTC.

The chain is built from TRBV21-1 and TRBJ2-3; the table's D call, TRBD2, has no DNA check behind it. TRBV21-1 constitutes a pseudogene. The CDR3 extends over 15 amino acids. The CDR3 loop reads CASSKAREGPDTQYF. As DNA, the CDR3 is TGTGCCAGCAGCAAAGCTCGGGAGGGCCCAGATACGCAGTATTTT.

CDR3 sequence: CASSFRTSGRWYEQYF. The CDR3, as DNA: TGTGCCAGCAGCTTCAGGACTAGCGGGAGGTGGTACGAGCAGTACTTC. This chain links TRBV5-6 with TRBJ2-7, with TRBD2 identical over 14 bases. The ends lost 2 bases at V and 4 bases at J; junction bases unmatched: 5. Germline-derived CDR1 and CDR2 are SGHDT and YYEEEE. CDR3 length: 16 amino acids.

The CDR3 region is CASRDPGGRRYEQYF. The CDR3 DNA reads TGTGCCAGCAGGGATCCTGGGGGTAGGCGCTACGAGCAGTACTTC. This chain connects TRBV2 to TRBJ2-7, with D tentatively TRBD1 or TRBD2 (5 bases each). Looked up from germline, CDR1 is SNHLY and CDR2 is FYNNEI. The V and J ends lost 6 bases and 3 bases respectively, with 18 bases between them. This CDR3 region has 15 residues.